This TCR beta chain derives from a study of T cells after yellow fever vaccination. Study outcomes and limitations: There was a possibility that FACS-sorted repertoires contained abundant clonotypes contaminating from the bulk population. Compared with primary, the secondary response was weaker and peaked at day 5, not 15. Clonotype sharing between CD4 and CD8 compartments was small.

A process of 5'RACE template switching, which added a universal primer site and UMIs, was used to make TCR cDNA. TCRdb processed the 5' RACE reads anew with MiXCR; each CDR3 protein has one entry. Seen here are a few hundred thousand distinct CDR3 sequences, approximately 4% observed once, and the top ten hold 20% to 25%. The V gene lost 3 bases and the J gene lost 2 bases, with 11 bases spanning the gap. The CDR3 runs 15 residues. Germline CDR1 and CDR2: SGDLS and YYNGEE. Comments on this clonotype: What it binds is unknown.

The sample was PBMCs, taken 5 days after the yellow fever booster vaccination. The gene calls are TRBV9 and TRBJ2-2; the D is unclear. The source of this sequence is a man between 18 and 35 years old who received the YFV17D yellow fever vaccine. The CDR3 region has the DNA TGTGCCAGCAGCGCCGAGCCGTTCAACACCGGGGAGCTGTTTTTT. It is translated as CASSAEPFNTGELFF. Full variable domain (rest looked up from reference TRBV9 and TRBJ2-2): DSGVTQTPKHLITATGQRVTLRCSPRSGDLSVYWYQQSLDQGLQFLIQYYNGEERAKGNILERFSAQQFPDLHSELNLSSLELGDSALYFCASSAEPFNTGELFFGEGSRLTVL.